This T cell receptor beta chain was found in a study of T cells in Graves' hyperthyroidism and ophthalmopathy. Overall study: The blood sample was taken at first diagnosis, before treatment began.

Study-wide points: Ophthalmopathy, which appeared later, was predicted by the model a median about 6.8 months before onset.

This clonotype was detected only a few times. Its antigen is not known. Germline CDR1 and CDR2: SGDLS and YYNGEE. V was trimmed by 3 bases and J by 0 bases, leaving 17 bases between them. This CDR3 is built from 17 residues. Uncontrolled infection, other autoimmune disease, pregnancy or lactation led to exclusion. The investigators amplified TCR beta CDR3 regions from RNA transcripts. RT-PCR in the first round (using the HTBI primer set) targeted the TCR CDR3. TCRdb ran MiXCR on the multiplex PCR reads and lists one entry per CDR3 protein. The sample yields about 560,000 distinct CDR3 sequences, roughly 17% seen once.

This sequence was found in a woman between 18 and 29 years old with Graves' hyperthyroidism. J is TRBJ2-3 and V is TRBV9; D may be TRBD1 or TRBD2 (6 bases each). The sample was blood. The CDR3 reads CASSGGTSHMSTDTQYF. DNA of the CDR3: TGTGCCAGCAGCGGCGGGACAAGCCATATGAGCACAGATACGCAGTATTTT.